This is a list of T cell receptor beta chains from one sample in a study of blood T cell repertoires in COVID-19. The table came from immunoSEQ multiplex PCR; TCRdb's copy has only in-frame clones and leaves some out. The table records some 54,000 clones, approximately 82% of them present only once. Specimen: peripheral blood. These receptors were taken from a man aged 70 or older with active COVID-19. Each CDR3 is given with its conserved first and last residue. The D gene is left open where the match is weak. For some rows the clone size is stated as once, few or many, or as a class when expanded; others skip it.

d_call clone_size j_call v_call cdr3_aa cdr3_nt
TRBD1 few TRBJ1-6 TRBV5-6 CASSFAGGSVSPLHF TGTGCCAGCAGCTTCGCAGGGGGCTCGGTTTCACCCCTCCACTTT
- - TRBJ1-2 TRBV6-2/TRBV6-3 CASSGPPIGYGYTF TGTGCCAGCAGCGGGCCCCCAATCGGCTATGGCTACACCTTC
TRBD1 - TRBJ1-1 TRBV28 CASSFLGQSEAFF TGTGCCAGCAGTTTCCTGGGACAGAGTGAGGCTTTCTTT
- - TRBJ2-1 TRBV5-6 CASSFSVEQFF TGTGCCAGCAGCTTTTCCGTTGAGCAGTTCTTC
- - TRBJ2-7 TRBV7-8 CASSTGTGSYEQYF TGTGCCAGCAGCACAGGGACGGGATCCTACGAGCAGTACTTC
- - TRBJ2-5 TRBV6-5 CASSFIQGQETQYF TGTGCCAGCAGCTTCATACAGGGCCAAGAGACCCAGTACTTC
- few TRBJ1-4 TRBV6-5 CASRPGGWDEKLFF TGTGCCAGCAGACCCGGGGGGTGGGATGAAAAACTGTTTTTT
- - TRBJ1-5 TRBV5-5 CASSPDSLSQPQHF TGTGCCAGCAGCCCGGACAGCTTAAGTCAGCCCCAGCATTTT
TRBD2 - TRBJ2-1 TRBV7-9 CASSLGTSNEQFF TGTGCCAGCAGCTTAGGGACTAGCAATGAGCAGTTCTTC
- - TRBJ1-1 TRBV2 CATLLENRAAEAFF TGTGCCACCTTACTGGAAAACAGGGCGGCTGAAGCTTTCTTT
TRBD2 - TRBJ2-1 TRBV6-5 CASSYGGGGGEEQFF TGTGCCAGCAGTTACGGTGGCGGGGGGGGCGAGGAGCAGTTCTTC
TRBD1 - TRBJ1-1 TRBV4-1 CASSHQTGTGTEAFF TGCGCCAGCAGCCACCAGACAGGGACGGGCACTGAAGCTTTCTTT
- - TRBJ1-2 TRBV11-2 CASSLNWAEKSYTF TGTGCCAGCAGCTTAAATTGGGCAGAGAAAAGCTACACCTTC
- - TRBJ1-5 TRBV2 CASSERGQPQHF TGTGCCAGCAGTGAAAGGGGGCAGCCCCAGCATTTT
- few TRBJ2-1 TRBV4-1 CASSQGLRGNEQFF TGCGCCAGCAGCCAAGGCCTCAGGGGAAATGAGCAGTTCTTC
- - TRBJ1-1 TRBV7-6 CASSPRRGSSTEAFF TGTGCCAGCAGCCCCCGCAGGGGCAGTAGCACTGAAGCTTTCTTT
TRBD1 - TRBJ2-7 TRBV2 CAIPGQTIYEQYF TGTGCCATCCCGGGACAGACCATCTACGAGCAGTACTTC
TRBD1 - TRBJ1-1 TRBV30 CAWGLGQGDTEAFF TGTGCCTGGGGACTGGGACAGGGGGACACTGAAGCTTTCTTT
TRBD2 - TRBJ2-1 TRBV7-9 CASSLTSGDNEQFF TGTGCCAGCAGCTTAACTAGCGGAGACAATGAGCAGTTCTTC
- - TRBJ2-5 TRBV7-9 CASRPTYRNIETQYF TGTGCCAGCAGACCTACTTACAGGAATATAGAGACCCAGTACTTC
- - TRBJ2-7 TRBV5-4 CASSLAPGEYEQYF TGTGCCAGCAGCTTGGCCCCAGGGGAGTACGAGCAGTACTTC
TRBD2 - TRBJ2-1 TRBV7-7 CASSLLAGAYNEQFF TGTGCCAGCAGCTTACTAGCGGGGGCCTACAATGAGCAGTTCTTC
TRBD1 - TRBJ2-1 TRBV7-2 CASSFDRGYNEQFF TGTGCCAGCAGCTTCGACAGGGGCTACAATGAGCAGTTCTTC
TRBD2 - TRBJ2-4 TRBV5-4 CASSPGGGDVNIQYF TGTGCCAGCAGCCCGGGGGGAGGTGACGTGAACATTCAGTACTTC
- once TRBJ2-2 TRBV5-6 CASSYQGTNTGELFF TGTGCCAGCAGCTACCAGGGGACGAACACCGGGGAGCTGTTTTTT
TRBD1 - TRBJ2-5 TRBV2 CASIFDRGETQYF TGTGCCAGCATTTTTGACAGGGGAGAGACCCAGTACTTC
TRBD2 - TRBJ2-1 TRBV5-1 CASRRTSGGAIDEQFF TGCGCCAGCAGGAGGACTAGCGGGGGGGCGATCGATGAGCAGTTCTTC
TRBD1 - TRBJ1-2 TRBV25-1 CASSEWTGKSNYGYTF TGTGCCAGCAGTGAATGGACAGGGAAATCGAACTATGGCTACACCTTC
- - TRBJ2-2 TRBV7-3 CASSLGQIPTGELFF TGTGCCAGCAGCTTAGGGCAGATACCCACCGGGGAGCTGTTTTTT
- once TRBJ1-1 TRBV19 CASSLDSDTEAFF TGTGCCAGTAGCCTCGACAGCGACACTGAAGCTTTCTTT
- - TRBJ2-1 TRBV5-1 CASSLELALTSSPFF TGCGCCAGCAGCTTGGAGTTAGCTCTCACTAGTTCCCCCTTCTTC
TRBD1 - TRBJ1-2 TRBV18 CASSLGTGHGYTF TGTGCCAGCTCACTAGGGACAGGGCATGGCTACACCTTC
- - TRBJ2-5 TRBV9 CASSVGPSRQETQYF TGTGCCAGCAGCGTAGGGCCTAGCAGGCAAGAGACCCAGTACTTC